This T cell receptor (beta chain) is drawn from a study of memory B cells and T cells in multiple sclerosis. Overall study findings and caveats: Compartments had unequal clone-set sizes, affecting shared clonotype counts.

CFSE-dim autoproliferating and CFSE-high non-proliferating T cells from unstimulated culture were sequenced separately. Replicate wells were pooled after approximately 7 days of stimulus-free culture of roughly 5x10^7 CFSE-labeled PBMCs. CFSE at 0.5 uM labeled the PBMCs, which were then cultured unstimulated. Note on this clone: Its antigen remains unidentified.

Data came from immunoSEQ multiplex PCR; TCRdb stores just in-frame clones and leaves some out. Found here are under 50,000 clones, about 80% of them singletons; the top ten hold roughly 1%. This CDR3 spans 15 amino acids. Per the germline V gene, CDR1 is LGHNA and CDR2 is YSLEER. J gave up 8 bases and V 4 bases, and 10 bases lay outside the gene matches. The chain has TRBV4-3 and TRBJ2-4; 8 positions agree with TRBD2. This TCR was sampled from a human donor with multiple sclerosis. The sequenced sample consisted of PBMCs from blood kept in culture. The CDR3 bases are TGCGCCAGCAGCCGATCGGGGGGGCCCTCAGACATTCAGTACTTC. This encodes CASSRSGGPSDIQYF.